The clone carrying this T cell receptor (beta chain) has only one observation. V was clipped by 0 bases and J by 1 base; unmatched bases: 3. Germline loops: CDR1 SGDLS, CDR2 YYNGEE. This CDR3 has 16 residues. This sample stems from a study of control samples from healthy donors and cancer patients. The data were produced by immunoSEQ multiplex PCR, yet TCRdb's version contains in-frame clones alone and is incomplete. The data contain under 85,000 clones, 94% of them singletons. V usage is TRBV9 and J usage is TRBJ2-2, with 7 bases that match TRBD1. The TCR was taken from a woman between 35 and 50 years old in good health. The specimen was blood. Here the CDR3 DNA reads TGTGCCAGCAGCGTAGCCGGGACAGTGAACACCGGGGAGCTGTTTTTT. Its translation is CASSVAGTVNTGELFF.